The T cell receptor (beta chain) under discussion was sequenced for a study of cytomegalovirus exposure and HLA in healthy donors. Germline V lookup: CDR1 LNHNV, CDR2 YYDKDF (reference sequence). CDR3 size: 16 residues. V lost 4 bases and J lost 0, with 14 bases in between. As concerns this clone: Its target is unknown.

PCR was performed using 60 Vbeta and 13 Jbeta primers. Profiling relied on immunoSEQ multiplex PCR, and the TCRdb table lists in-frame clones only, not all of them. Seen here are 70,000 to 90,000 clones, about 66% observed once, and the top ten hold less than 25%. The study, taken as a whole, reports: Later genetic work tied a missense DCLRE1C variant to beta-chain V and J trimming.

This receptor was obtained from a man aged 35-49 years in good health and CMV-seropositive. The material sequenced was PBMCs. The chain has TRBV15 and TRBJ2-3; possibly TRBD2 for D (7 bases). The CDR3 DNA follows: TGTGCCACCAGCACCTTAGGGGGGGGAAGCACAGATACGCAGTATTTT. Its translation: CATSTLGGGSTDTQYF. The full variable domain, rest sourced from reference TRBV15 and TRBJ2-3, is DAMVIQNPRYQVTQFGKPVTLSCSQTLNHNVMYWYQQKSSQAPKLLFHYYDKDFNNEADTPDNFQSRRPNTSFCFLDIRSPGLGDTAMYLCATSTLGGGSTDTQYFGPGTRLTVL.